Below, 8 T cell receptor beta chains from the same sample are listed, as sequenced in a study of cytomegalovirus exposure and HLA in healthy donors (dated 2017 in TCRdb). The library was made by the immunoSEQ multiplex PCR assay. For the multiplex PCR, a mixture combining 60 forward primers for TCR Vbeta segments and 13 reverse primers for TCR Jbeta segments was used. The immuneACCESS repertoire file appears here via TCRdb, limited to in-frame rearrangements. These files lack a portion of the clones; in checked studies, under half of the deficit traces to unresolved V genes, and the cause of the others is not known. The sample has some 150,000 clones on record, roughly 79% of them singletons. Approximately 2.8% of the sample comes from the top ten. Sequenced: PBMCs. These receptors originate from a young man in good health and CMV-seronegative.

On this clone itself: The germline gene is not matched at one end of the junction; a read error may be the cause. The chain employs TRBV4-1 and TRBJ1-5; the match to TRBD1 covers 8 bases. This CDR3 region has 14 residues. Germline assignment: CDR1 MGHRA and CDR2 YSYEKL. The CDR3 bases are TGCGCCAGCAGTAACGGACAGGGAGCTCAGCTCCAGCATTTT. Residues: CASSNGQGAQLQHF.

The chain recombines TRBV11-1 with TRBJ1-1, with D perhaps TRBD1 (6 bases). CDR1 is SGHAT, CDR2 FQDESV, per germline (reference sequence). This CDR3 region has 13 residues. V was shortened by 1 base and J by 7 bases, with 10 bases between the two germline ends. CDR3 residues: CASSLGQEREAFF. The CDR3 DNA follows: TGTGCCAGCAGCTTAGGACAGGAGCGTGAAGCTTTCTTT.

The gene calls are TRBV5-1 and TRBJ1-2, with 9 bases identical to TRBD1. Germline CDR1 reads SGHRS; CDR2 reads YFSETQ. J gave up 7 bases and V 4 bases, and 8 bases lay outside the gene matches. This CDR3 contains 14 residues. The CDR3 nucleotides read TGCGCCAGCAGCCCGAGACAGGGGGTGGGTGGCTACACCTTC. Its protein is CASSPRQGVGGYTF. The full variable domain, with the rest looked up from reference TRBV5-1 and TRBJ1-2, is KAGVTQTPRYLIKTRGQQVTLSCSPISGHRSVSWYQQTPGQGLQFLFEYFSETQRNKGNFPGRFSGRQFSNSRSEMNVSTLELGDSALYLCASSPRQGVGGYTFGSGTRLTVV.

CDR3 residues: CASSDGTGTVNYGYTF. In nucleotides, the CDR3 is TGTGCCAGCAGTGATGGGACAGGGACGGTTAACTATGGCTACACCTTC. The rearrangement joins TRBV6-1 to TRBJ1-2, with TRBD1 identical over 9 bases. The CDR3 is 16 amino acids. CDR1 is MNHNS and CDR2 is SASEGT in the germline V gene. With V trimmed by 3 bases and J by 1 base, 6 bases remained unmatched.

The table lists this clone with a count of one. This specimen includes other DNA sequences encoding the same CDR3. This chain uses TRBV5-1 with TRBJ1-5, with D possibly being TRBD1 (5 bases). Germline CDR1 SGHRS, CDR2 YFSETQ. The V gene lost 0 bases and the J gene lost 6 bases, with 16 bases spanning the gap. The CDR3 contains 16 residues. Here the CDR3 reads CASSLGSGYDGQPQHF. The CDR3 DNA follows: TGCGCCAGCAGCTTGGGGTCAGGGTACGACGGTCAGCCCCAGCATTTT.

The chain is built from TRBV5-1 and TRBJ2-5, with TRBD2 identical over 8 bases. V shed 3 bases, J shed 2 bases, and the junction held 9 bases outside the gene matches. The CDR3 extends over 16 amino acids. Germline CDR1 is SGHRS and CDR2 is YFSETQ. CDR3 sequence (DNA): TGCGCCAGCAGCTCTGGCGGGCGGGGGGCGCAAGAGACCCAGTACTTC. Its translation is CASSSGGRGAQETQYF.

V usage is TRBV28 and J usage is TRBJ1-2, with 8 nucleotides matching TRBD1. Trimming removed 4 bases from V and 0 bases from J; junction bases left unmatched: 10. The CDR3 sequence is 17 residues long. Germline V CDR1 and CDR2: MDHEN, SYDVKM. DNA for the CDR3: TGTGCCAGCAGTTCCTCGGACAGGGCAGGTGCTAACTATGGCTACACCTTC. Its protein product is CASSSSDRAGANYGYTF.

The rearrangement uses TRBV5-3 and TRBJ1-2; maybe TRBD1 (6 bases). TRBV5-3 is an open reading frame, and its role is uncertain. This CDR3 is 14 amino acids long. The V end was cut by 2 bases, the J end by 6 bases, with 14 bases between. The CDR3 sequence is CARSLVQGSNGYTF. The CDR3 DNA sequence: TGTGCCAGAAGCTTAGTCCAGGGGAGTAATGGCTACACCTTC.